One T cell receptor beta chain is described in this entry. The data were taken from a study of Ad26.COV2.S vaccination and SARS-CoV-2 variants. Data came from immunoSEQ multiplex PCR; TCRdb stores just in-frame clones and leaves some out. The data show some 400,000 clones, around nine tenths seen once. As to treatment: approximately 18 received Ad26.COV2.S at low or high dose, single or two shots; about 5 received placebo; per-sample allocation not given. Day 63 after the first vaccine or placebo injection was the time point for sampling. Donor was an adult aged 18-55 years in Boston. V gave up 1 base and J gave up 5 bases; unmatched junction bases: 9. The germline V gene encodes CDR1 LGHDT and CDR2 YNNKEL (reference sequence). The CDR3 has 16 amino acids.

Sequenced here: peripheral blood, sampled in a trial of Ad26.COV2.S vaccine versus placebo. The sequence came from a person between 18 and 65 years old who received the Ad26.COV2.S COVID-19 vaccine or a placebo. The chain employs TRBV3-1 (or the pseudogene TRBV3-2) and TRBJ2-5; the match to TRBD2 covers 8 bases. Here the CDR3 DNA reads TGTGCCAGCAGCCAAGGCCCTAGCGGGCTAGGGGAGACCCAGTACTTC. Translated: CASSQGPSGLGETQYF.